A selection of T cell receptor beta chains follows, all from one sample in a study of blood T cells in healthy people across ages. MiXCR, applied by TCRdb to the 5' RACE reads, yields one record per CDR3 protein. Here the sample spans hundreds of thousands of distinct CDR3 sequences, roughly 50% being singletons. The specimen was blood. These receptors originate from a man aged 35 to 55 in good health. The CDR3 runs from the conserved cysteine through the conserved F or W. A D gene is named only where the DNA matches it firmly. Size values are once, few and many counts, or a class for expanded clones, and some rows have none.

V: TRBV20-1; length: 15; D: -; J: TRBJ2-3; size: few; CDR3: CSARLAGTSTDTQYF; DNA: TGCAGTGCTAGACTAGCCGGGACTAGCACAGATACGCAGTATTTT
V: TRBV5-6; length: 14; D: -; J: TRBJ1-1; size: -; CDR3: CASSPQRENTEAFF; DNA: TGTGCCAGCAGCCCTCAAAGGGAGAACACTGAAGCTTTCTTT
V: TRBV7-8; length: 15; D: -; J: TRBJ2-1; size: -; CDR3: CASSLELGSVYEQFF; DNA: TGTGCCAGCAGCTTAGAGCTGGGGTCGGTCTATGAGCAGTTCTTC
V: TRBV15; length: 13; D: -; J: TRBJ2-7; size: -; CDR3: CATSRDPDYEQYF; DNA: TGTGCCACCAGCAGAGATCCTGACTACGAGCAGTACTTC
V: TRBV12-3/TRBV12-4; length: 17; D: TRBD1; J: TRBJ2-7; size: -; CDR3: CASSSGKPGQGIYEQYF; DNA: TGTGCCAGCAGTTCGGGGAAACCGGGACAGGGGATTTACGAGCAGTACTTC
V: TRBV13; length: 12; D: TRBD2; J: TRBJ2-4; size: -; CDR3: CASSLGTSGQYF; DNA: TGTGCCAGCAGCCTTGGGACTAGCGGGCAGTACTTC
V: TRBV7-2; length: 14; D: -; J: TRBJ2-7; size: -; CDR3: CASSLYGLLGEQYF; DNA: TGTGCCAGCAGCTTATATGGTCTTTTGGGGGAGCAGTACTTC
V: TRBV5-1; length: 13; D: TRBD1; J: TRBJ2-4; size: few; CDR3: CASSQQGGNIQYF; DNA: TGCGCCAGCAGTCAACAGGGGGGAAACATTCAGTACTTC
V: TRBV11-2; length: 15; D: TRBD1; J: TRBJ2-5; size: few; CDR3: CASSQDRTGWKTQYF; DNA: TGTGCCAGCAGCCAAGACAGGACAGGGTGGAAGACCCAGTACTTC
V: TRBV20-1; length: 13; D: -; J: TRBJ1-4; size: -; CDR3: CSARGGGPEKLFF; DNA: TGCAGTGCTAGAGGGGGGGGCCCCGAAAAACTGTTTTTT
V: TRBV3-1; length: 17; D: TRBD1; J: TRBJ2-3; size: few; CDR3: CASSQLGGQMTTDTQYF; DNA: TGTGCCAGCAGCCAACTAGGGGGCCAGATGACCACAGATACGCAGTATTTT